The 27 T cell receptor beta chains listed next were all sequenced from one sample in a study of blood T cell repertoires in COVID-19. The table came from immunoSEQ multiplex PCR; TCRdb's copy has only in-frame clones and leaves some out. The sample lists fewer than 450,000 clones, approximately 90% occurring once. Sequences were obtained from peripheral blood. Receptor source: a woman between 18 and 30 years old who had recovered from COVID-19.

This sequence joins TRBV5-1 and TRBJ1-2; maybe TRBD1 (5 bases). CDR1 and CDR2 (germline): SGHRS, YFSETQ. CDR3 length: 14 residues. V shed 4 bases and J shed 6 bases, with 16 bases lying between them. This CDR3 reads CASSPQGRSHGYTF. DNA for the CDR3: TGCGCCAGCAGCCCTCAGGGCAGATCCCATGGCTACACCTTC.

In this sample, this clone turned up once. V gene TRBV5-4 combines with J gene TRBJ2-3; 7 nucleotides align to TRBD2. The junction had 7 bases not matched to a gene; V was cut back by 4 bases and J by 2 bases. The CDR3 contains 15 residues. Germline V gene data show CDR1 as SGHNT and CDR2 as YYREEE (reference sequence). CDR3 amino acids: CASSREVGLTDTQYF. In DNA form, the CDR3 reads TGTGCCAGCAGCCGGGAGGTCGGCCTCACAGATACGCAGTATTTT.

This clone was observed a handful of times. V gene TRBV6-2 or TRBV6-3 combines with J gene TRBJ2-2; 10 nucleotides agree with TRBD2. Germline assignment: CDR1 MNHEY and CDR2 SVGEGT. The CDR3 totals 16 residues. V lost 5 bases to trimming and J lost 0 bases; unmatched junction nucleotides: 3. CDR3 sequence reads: CASSRTSGPNTGELFF. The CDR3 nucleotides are TGTGCCAGCAGTAGGACTAGCGGACCGAACACCGGGGAGCTGTTTTTT.

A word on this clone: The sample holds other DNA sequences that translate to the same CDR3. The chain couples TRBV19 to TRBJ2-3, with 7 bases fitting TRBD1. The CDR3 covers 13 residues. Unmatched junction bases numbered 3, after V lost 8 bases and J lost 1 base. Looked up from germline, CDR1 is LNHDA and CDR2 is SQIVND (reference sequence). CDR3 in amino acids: CASRDRGTDTQYF. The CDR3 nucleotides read TGTGCCAGTCGCGACAGGGGCACAGATACGCAGTATTTT.

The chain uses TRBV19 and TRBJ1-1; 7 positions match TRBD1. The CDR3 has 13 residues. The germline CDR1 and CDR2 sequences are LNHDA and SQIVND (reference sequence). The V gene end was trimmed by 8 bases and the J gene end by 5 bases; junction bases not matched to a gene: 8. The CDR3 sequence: CASGNQGGTEAFF. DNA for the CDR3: TGTGCCAGTGGAAACCAGGGGGGAACTGAAGCTTTCTTT.

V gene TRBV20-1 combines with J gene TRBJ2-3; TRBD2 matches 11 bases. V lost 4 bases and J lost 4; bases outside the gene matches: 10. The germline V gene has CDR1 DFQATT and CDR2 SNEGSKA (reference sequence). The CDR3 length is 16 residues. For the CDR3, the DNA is TGCAGTGCTATTGAAAAGACTAGCGGGATTCCAGATACGCAGTATTTT. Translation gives CSAIEKTSGIPDTQYF.

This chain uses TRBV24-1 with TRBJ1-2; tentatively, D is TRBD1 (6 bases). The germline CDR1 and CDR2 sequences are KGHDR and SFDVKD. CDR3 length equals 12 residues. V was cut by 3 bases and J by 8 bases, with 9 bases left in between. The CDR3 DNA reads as TGTGCCACCAGTGATGGGGGACAAGGCTACACCTTC. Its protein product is CATSDGGQGYTF.

The CDR3 region is CSASSGNSFYGYTF. In DNA form, the CDR3 reads TGCAGTGCTAGTTCCGGGAACTCTTTCTATGGCTACACCTTC. The chain employs TRBV20-1 and TRBJ1-2, with D uncertain. This CDR3 contains 14 residues. Trimming stripped 3 bases from V and 4 bases from J, with 15 bases between. Germline V gives CDR1 DFQATT, CDR2 SNEGSKA (reference sequence).

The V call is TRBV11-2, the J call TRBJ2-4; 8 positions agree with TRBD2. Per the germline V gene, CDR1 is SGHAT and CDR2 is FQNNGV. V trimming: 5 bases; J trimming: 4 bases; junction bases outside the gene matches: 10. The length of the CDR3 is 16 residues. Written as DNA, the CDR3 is TGTGCCAGCAGCCAGAGCGGGAGCAATCTAAAAAACATTCAGTACTTC. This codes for CASSQSGSNLKNIQYF.

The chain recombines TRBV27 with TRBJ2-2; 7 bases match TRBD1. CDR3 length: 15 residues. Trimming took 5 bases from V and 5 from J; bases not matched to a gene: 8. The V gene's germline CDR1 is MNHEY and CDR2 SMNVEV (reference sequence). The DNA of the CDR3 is TGTGCCAGCAGTCCCAGACAGGGTATTACCGGGGAGCTGTTTTTT. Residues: CASSPRQGITGELFF.

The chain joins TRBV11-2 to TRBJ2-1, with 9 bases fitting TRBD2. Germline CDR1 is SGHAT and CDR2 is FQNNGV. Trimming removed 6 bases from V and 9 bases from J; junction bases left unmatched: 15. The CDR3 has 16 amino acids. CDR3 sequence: CASRASGREGRGEQFF. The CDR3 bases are TGTGCCAGCAGAGCCTCGGGGCGGGAGGGCCGAGGTGAGCAGTTCTTC.

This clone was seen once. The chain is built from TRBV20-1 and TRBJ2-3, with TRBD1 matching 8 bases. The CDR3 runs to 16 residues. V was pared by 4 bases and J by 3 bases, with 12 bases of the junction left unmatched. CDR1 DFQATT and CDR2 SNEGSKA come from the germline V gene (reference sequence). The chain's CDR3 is CSAIDPWTGRTDTQYF. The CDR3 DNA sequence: TGCAGTGCTATTGACCCTTGGACAGGGAGAACAGATACGCAGTATTTT.

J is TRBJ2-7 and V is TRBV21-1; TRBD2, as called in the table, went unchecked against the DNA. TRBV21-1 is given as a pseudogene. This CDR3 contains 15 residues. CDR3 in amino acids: CASSKRQTTSYEQYV. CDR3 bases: TGTGCCAGCAGCAAAAGGCAGACTACCTCCTACGAGCAGTACGTC.

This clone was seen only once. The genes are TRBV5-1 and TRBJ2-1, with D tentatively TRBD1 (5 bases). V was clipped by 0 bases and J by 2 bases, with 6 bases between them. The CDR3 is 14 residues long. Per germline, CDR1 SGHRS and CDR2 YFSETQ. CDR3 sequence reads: CASSLEGTYNEQFF. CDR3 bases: TGCGCCAGCAGCTTGGAGGGGACCTACAATGAGCAGTTCTTC.

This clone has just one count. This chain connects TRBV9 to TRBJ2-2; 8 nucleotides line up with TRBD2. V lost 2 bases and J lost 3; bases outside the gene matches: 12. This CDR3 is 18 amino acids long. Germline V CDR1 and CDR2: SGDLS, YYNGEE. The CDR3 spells CASSVRLASILDTGELFF. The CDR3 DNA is TGTGCCAGCAGCGTGCGACTAGCGAGTATTTTAGACACCGGGGAGCTGTTTTTT.

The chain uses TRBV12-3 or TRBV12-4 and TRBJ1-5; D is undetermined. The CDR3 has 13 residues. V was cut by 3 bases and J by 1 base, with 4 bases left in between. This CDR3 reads CASSLGSNQPQHF. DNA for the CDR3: TGTGCCAGCAGTTTGGGCAGCAATCAGCCCCAGCATTTT.

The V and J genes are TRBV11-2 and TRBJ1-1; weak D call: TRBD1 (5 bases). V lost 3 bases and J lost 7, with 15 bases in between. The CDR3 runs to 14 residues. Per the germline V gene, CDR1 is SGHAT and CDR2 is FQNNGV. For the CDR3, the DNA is TGTGCCAGCAGCTTGGCAGGGTCCCTAAATGAAGCTTTCTTT. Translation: CASSLAGSLNEAFF. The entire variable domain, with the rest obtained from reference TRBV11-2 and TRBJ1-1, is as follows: EAGVAQSPRYKIIEKRQSVAFWCNPISGHATLYWYQQILGQGPKLLIQFQNNGVVDDSQLPKDRFSAERLKGVDSTLKIQPAKLEDSAVYLCASSLAGSLNEAFFGQGTRLTVV.

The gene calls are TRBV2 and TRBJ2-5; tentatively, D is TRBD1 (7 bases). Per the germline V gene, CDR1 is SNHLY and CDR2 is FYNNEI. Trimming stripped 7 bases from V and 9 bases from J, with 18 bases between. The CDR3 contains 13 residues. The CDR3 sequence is CASIRDSGGAQYF. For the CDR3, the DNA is TGTGCCAGCATAAGGGACAGCGGCGGGGCCCAGTACTTC.

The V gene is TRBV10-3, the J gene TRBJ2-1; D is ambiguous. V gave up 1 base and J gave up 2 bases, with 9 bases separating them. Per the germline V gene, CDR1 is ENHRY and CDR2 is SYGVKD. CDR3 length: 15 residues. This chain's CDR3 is CAISEYGEAYNEQFF. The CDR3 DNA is TGTGCCATCAGTGAGTATGGCGAGGCCTACAATGAGCAGTTCTTC.

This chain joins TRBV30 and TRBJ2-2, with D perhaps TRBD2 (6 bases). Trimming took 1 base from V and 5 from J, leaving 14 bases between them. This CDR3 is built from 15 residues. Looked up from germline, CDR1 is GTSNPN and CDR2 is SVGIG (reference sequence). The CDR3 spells CAWSGLGGLTGELFF. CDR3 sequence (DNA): TGTGCCTGGAGTGGCCTGGGGGGTTTAACCGGGGAGCTGTTTTTT.

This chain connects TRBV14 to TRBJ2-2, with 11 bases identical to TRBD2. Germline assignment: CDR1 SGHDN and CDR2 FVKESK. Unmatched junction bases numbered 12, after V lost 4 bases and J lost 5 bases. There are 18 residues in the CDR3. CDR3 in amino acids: CASSPYLAGGHVTGELFF. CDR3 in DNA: TGTGCCAGCAGCCCCTACCTAGCGGGAGGCCACGTAACCGGGGAGCTGTTTTTT.

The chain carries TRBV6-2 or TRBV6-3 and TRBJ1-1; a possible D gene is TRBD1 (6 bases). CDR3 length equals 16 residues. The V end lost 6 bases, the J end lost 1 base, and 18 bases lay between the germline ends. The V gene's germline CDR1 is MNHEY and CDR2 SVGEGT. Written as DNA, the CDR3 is TGTGCCAGCAGCAGGGGACTCCTAGGGTCGAACACTGAAGCTTTCTTT. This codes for CASSRGLLGSNTEAFF.

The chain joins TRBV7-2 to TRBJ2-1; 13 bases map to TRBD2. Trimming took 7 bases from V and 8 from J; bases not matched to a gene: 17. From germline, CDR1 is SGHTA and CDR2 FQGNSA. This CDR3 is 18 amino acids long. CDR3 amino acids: CASIGLAGDLVSPYEQFF. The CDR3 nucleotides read TGTGCCAGCATCGGACTAGCGGGAGACTTGGTATCTCCTTATGAGCAGTTCTTC.

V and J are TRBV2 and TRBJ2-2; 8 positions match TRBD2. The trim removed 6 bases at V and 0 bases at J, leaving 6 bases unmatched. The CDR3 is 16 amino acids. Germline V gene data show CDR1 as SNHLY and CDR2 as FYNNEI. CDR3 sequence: CASSPLGLANTGELFF. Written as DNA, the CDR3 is TGTGCCAGCAGCCCATTGGGACTAGCGAACACCGGGGAGCTGTTTTTT.

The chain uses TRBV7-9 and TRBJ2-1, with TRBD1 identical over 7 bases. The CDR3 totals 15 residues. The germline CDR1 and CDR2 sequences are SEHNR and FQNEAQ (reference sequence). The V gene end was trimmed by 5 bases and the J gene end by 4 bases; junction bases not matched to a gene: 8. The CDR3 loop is CASSAYRGPYNEQFF. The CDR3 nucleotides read TGTGCCAGCAGCGCCTACAGGGGCCCATACAATGAGCAGTTCTTC. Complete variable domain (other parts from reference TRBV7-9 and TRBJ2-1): DTGVSQNPRHKITKRGQNVTFRCDPISEHNRLYWYRQTLGQGPEFLTYFQNEAQLEKSRLLSDRFSAERPKGSFSTLEIQRTEQGDSAMYLCASSAYRGPYNEQFFGPGTRLTVL.

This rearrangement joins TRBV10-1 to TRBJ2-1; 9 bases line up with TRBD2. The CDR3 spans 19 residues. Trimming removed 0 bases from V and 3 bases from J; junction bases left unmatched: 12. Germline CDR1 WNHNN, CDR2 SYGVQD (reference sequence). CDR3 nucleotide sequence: TGCGCCAGCAGTGAGTCACCCTCCCTAGCGGGATCCCACTACAATGAGCAGTTCTTC. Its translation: CASSESPSLAGSHYNEQFF.

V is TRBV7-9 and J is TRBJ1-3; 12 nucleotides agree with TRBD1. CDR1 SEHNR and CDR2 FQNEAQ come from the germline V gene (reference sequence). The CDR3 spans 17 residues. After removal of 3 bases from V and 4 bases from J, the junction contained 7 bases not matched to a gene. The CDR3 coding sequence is TGTGCCAGCAGCTTTCCGGGACAGGGGGCGCGCGGAAACACCATATATTTT. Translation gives CASSFPGQGARGNTIYF. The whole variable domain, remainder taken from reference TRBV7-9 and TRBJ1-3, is DTGVSQNPRHKITKRGQNVTFRCDPISEHNRLYWYRQTLGQGPEFLTYFQNEAQLEKSRLLSDRFSAERPKGSFSTLEIQRTEQGDSAMYLCASSFPGQGARGNTIYFGEGSWLTVV.